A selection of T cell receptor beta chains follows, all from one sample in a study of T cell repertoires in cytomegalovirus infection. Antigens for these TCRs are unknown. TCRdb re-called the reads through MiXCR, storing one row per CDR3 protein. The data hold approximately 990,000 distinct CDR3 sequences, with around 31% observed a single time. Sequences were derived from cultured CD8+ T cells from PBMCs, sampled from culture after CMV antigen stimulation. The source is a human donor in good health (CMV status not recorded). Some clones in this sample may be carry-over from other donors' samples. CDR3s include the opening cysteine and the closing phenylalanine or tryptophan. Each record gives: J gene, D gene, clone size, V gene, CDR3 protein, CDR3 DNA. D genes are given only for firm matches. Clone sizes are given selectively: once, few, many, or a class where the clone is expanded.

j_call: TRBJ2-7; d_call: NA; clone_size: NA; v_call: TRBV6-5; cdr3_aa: CASRSGAIGEQYF; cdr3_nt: TGTGCCAGCAGAAGTGGGGCAATTGGCGAGCAGTACTTC
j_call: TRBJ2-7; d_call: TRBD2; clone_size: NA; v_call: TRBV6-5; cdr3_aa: CVSSYKPGGALFHEQYF; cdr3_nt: TGTGTCAGCAGCTATAAGCCGGGGGGGGCCCTTTTCCACGAGCAGTACTTC
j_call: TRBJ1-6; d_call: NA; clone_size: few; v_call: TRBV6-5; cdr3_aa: CASSYREWNSPLHF; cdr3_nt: TGTGCCAGCAGTTACAGAGAGTGGAATTCACCCCTCCACTTT
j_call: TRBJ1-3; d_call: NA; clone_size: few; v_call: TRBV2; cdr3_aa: CASSDPVSEGNTIYF; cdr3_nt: TGTGCCAGCAGTGACCCAGTTTCAGAGGGAAACACCATATATTTT
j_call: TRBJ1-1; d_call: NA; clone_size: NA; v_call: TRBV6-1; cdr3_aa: CASSEQDGGFMNTEAFF; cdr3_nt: TGTGCCAGCAGTGAACAGGACGGAGGATTTATGAACACTGAAGCTTTCTTT
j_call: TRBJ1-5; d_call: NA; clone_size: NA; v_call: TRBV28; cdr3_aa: CASSSNTRASPQHF; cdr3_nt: TGTGCCAGCAGCTCGAACACCCGGGCCTCGCCCCAGCATTTT
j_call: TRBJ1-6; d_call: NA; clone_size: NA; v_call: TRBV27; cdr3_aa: CASSTGNSYNSPLHF; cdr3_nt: TGTGCCAGCAGCACAGGGAACTCCTATAATTCACCCCTCCACTTT
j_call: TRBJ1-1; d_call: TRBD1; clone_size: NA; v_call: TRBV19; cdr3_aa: CASRYDRQGRSVEAFF; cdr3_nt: TGTGCCAGTAGATACGACCGACAGGGGCGATCTGTAGAAGCTTTCTTT
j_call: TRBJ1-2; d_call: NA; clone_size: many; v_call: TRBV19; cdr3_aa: CASTLLGLPSYGYTF; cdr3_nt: TGTGCCAGTACCCTATTGGGGCTCCCAAGTTATGGCTACACCTTC
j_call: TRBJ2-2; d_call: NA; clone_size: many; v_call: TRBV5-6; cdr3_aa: CASSKLGKVTGELFF; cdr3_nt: TGTGCCAGCAGCAAACTTGGGAAGGTCACCGGGGAGCTGTTTTTT
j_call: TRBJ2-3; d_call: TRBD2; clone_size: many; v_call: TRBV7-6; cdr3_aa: CASSFPTSGGAGSDTQYF; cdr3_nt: TGTGCCAGCAGCTTCCCGACTAGCGGGGGGGCCGGGTCAGATACGCAGTATTTT
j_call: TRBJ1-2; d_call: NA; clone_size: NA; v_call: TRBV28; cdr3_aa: CASSHPRDLTNYGYTF; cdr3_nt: TGTGCCAGCAGTCACCCCCGGGACCTAACTAACTATGGCTACACCTTC
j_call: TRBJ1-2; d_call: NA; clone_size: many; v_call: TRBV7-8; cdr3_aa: CASSLVGGFAYGYTF; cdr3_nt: TGTGCCAGCAGCTTAGTTGGGGGCTTTGCGTATGGCTACACCTTC
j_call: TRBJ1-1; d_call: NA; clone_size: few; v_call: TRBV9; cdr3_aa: CASSVWPSETEAFF; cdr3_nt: TGTGCCAGCAGCGTTTGGCCGTCGGAGACTGAAGCTTTCTTT
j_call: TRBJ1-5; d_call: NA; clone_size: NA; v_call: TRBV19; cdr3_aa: CASDGQTFEQPQHF; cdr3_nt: TGTGCCAGTGACGGACAGACGTTTGAGCAGCCCCAGCATTTT
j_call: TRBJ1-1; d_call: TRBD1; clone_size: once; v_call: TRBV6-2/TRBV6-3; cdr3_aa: CASSLHRGYAEAFF; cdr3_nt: TGTGCCAGCAGCCTCCACAGGGGATATGCTGAAGCTTTCTTT
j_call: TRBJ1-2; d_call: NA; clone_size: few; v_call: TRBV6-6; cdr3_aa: CASSLPQWSYTF; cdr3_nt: TGTGCCAGCAGTCTACCTCAGTGGAGCTACACCTTC
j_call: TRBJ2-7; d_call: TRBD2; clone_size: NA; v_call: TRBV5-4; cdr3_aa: CASSSWGLTYEQYF; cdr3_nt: TGTGCCAGCAGCTCCTGGGGACTAACCTACGAGCAGTACTTC
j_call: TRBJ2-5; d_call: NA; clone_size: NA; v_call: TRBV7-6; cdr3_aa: CAGRGKQETQYF; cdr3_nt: TGTGCCGGCAGGGGTAAACAAGAGACCCAGTACTTC
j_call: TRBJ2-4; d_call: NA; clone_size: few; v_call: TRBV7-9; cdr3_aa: CASSLEEGAAKNIQYF; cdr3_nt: TGTGCCAGCAGCTTAGAGGAAGGGGCGGCCAAAAACATTCAGTACTTC
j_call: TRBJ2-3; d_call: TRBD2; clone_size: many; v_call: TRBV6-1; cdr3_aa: CASTESPGLATPDTQYF; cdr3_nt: TGTGCCAGCACCGAATCCCCGGGACTAGCGACCCCAGATACGCAGTATTTT
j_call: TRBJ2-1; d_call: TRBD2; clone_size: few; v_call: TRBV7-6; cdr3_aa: CASSHGLAFSNEQFF; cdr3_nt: TGTGCCAGCAGCCACGGACTAGCCTTTAGTAATGAGCAGTTCTTC
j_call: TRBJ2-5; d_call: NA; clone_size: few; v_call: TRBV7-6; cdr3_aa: CASSLGPGPQETQYF; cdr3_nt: TGTGCTAGCAGCTTGGGACCGGGACCTCAAGAGACCCAGTACTTC
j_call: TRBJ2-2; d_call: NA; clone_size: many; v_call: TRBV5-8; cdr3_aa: CASSPGWGTMNTGELFF; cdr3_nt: TGTGCCAGCAGCCCTGGATGGGGGACAATGAACACCGGGGAGCTGTTTTTT
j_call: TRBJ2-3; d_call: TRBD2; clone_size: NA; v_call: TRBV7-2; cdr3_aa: CASSLVSGGATSADTQYF; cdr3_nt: TGTGCCAGCAGCTTAGTCAGCGGGGGGGCGACGAGCGCAGATACGCAGTATTTT
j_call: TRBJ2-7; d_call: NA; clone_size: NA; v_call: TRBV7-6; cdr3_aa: CASSLVRGPYEQYF; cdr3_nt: TGTGCCAGCAGCTTAGTACGGGGCCCCTACGAGCAGTACTTC
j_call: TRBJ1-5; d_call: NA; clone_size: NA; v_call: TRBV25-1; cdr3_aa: CASSAAGNQPQHF; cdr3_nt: TGTGCCAGCAGCGCCGCAGGGAATCAGCCCCAGCATTTT
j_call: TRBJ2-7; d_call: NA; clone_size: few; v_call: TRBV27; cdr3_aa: CASSSPLGGAYEQYF; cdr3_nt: TGTGCCAGCAGTTCTCCCCTCGGGGGCGCCTACGAGCAGTACTTC
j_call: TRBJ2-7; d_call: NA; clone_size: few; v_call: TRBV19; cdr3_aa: CASSASVDSSYEQYF; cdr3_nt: TGTGCCAGTAGTGCTTCGGTCGACAGCTCCTACGAGCAGTACTTC
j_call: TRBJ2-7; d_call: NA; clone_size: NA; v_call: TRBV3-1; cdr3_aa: CASSQDGQTYEQYF; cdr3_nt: TGTGCCAGCAGCCAAGATGGGCAGACCTACGAGCAGTACTTC
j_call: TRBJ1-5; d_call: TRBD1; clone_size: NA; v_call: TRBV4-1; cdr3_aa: CASSQEDRGLQPQHF; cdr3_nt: TGCGCCAGCAGCCAAGAGGACAGGGGGCTTCAGCCCCAGCATTTT
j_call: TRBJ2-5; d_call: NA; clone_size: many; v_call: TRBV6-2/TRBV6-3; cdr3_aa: CASSPPETARETQYF; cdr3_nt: TGTGCCAGCAGTCCACCAGAGACAGCTCGGGAGACCCAGTACTTC
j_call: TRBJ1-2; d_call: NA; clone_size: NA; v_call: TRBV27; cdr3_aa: CASSAYSTALSNGYTF; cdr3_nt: TGTGCCAGCAGTGCTTACTCGACAGCCCTTTCGAATGGCTACACCTTC
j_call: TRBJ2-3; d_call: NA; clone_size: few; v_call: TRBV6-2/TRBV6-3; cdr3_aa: CATEDSSTDTQYF; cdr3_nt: TGTGCCACGGAGGACAGTTCCACAGATACGCAGTATTTT
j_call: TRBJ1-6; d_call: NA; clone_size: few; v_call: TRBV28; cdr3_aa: CASSLQRESYNSPLHF; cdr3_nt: TGTGCCAGCAGCCTACAGAGGGAATCCTATAATTCACCCCTCCACTTT
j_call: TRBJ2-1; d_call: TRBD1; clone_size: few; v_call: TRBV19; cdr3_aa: CASSIDGQGSNEQFF; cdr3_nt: TGTGCCAGTAGTATAGATGGACAGGGGAGCAATGAGCAGTTCTTC
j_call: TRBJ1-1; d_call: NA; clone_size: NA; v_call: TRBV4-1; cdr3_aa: CANSQVVGVLSEAFF; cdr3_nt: TGCGCCAACAGCCAAGTAGTGGGTGTACTGTCTGAAGCTTTCTTT
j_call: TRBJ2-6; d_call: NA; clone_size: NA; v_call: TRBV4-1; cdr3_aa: CASSQDAGSPSGANVLTF; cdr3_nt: TGCGCCAGCAGCCAAGATGCCGGGTCGCCCTCTGGGGCCAACGTCCTGACTTTC
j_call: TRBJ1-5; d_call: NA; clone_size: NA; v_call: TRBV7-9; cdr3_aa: CASSLDRGFQPQHF; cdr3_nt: TGTGCCAGCAGCTTAGATCGGGGTTTTCAGCCCCAGCATTTT
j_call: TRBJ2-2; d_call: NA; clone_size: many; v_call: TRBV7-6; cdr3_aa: CASSLGSANTGELFF; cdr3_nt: TGTGCCAGCAGCTTAGGGAGTGCGAACACCGGGGAGCTGTTTTTT
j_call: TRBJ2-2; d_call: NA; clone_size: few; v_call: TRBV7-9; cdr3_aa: CASSSWTPNTGELFF; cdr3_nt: TGTGCCAGCAGCTCATGGACCCCGAACACCGGGGAGCTGTTTTTT
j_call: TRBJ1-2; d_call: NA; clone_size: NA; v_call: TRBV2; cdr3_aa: CASMGSRGGYTF; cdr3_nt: TGTGCCAGCATGGGGTCCCGAGGTGGCTACACCTTC
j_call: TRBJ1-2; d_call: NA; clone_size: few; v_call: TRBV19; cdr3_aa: CASTLVGRTYGYTF; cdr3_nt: TGTGCCAGTACCCTTGTTGGCAGGACCTATGGCTACACCTTC
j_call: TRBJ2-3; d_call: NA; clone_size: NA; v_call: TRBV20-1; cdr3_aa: CSARRFTDTQYF; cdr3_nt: TGCAGTGCTAGGAGGTTCACAGATACGCAGTATTTT